A single sample is the source of the 12 T cell receptor beta chains below, sequenced in a study of monozygotic twins with inflammatory bowel disease. From its re-call of the 5' RACE reads, TCRdb lists each CDR3 protein once, without DNA. Across 400,000 to 500,000 distinct CDR3 sequences, the top ten clones capture 2.4% of the sample. Sequenced sample: blood. These receptors all stem from a human donor with ulcerative colitis or Crohn's disease, or a healthy co-twin of an affected twin (not recorded which).

This chain links TRBV29-1 with TRBJ2-5; TCRdb selects TRBD2, and the lack of DNA leaves this call unchecked. This CDR3 spans 17 amino acids. Looked up from germline, CDR1 is SQVTM and CDR2 is ANQGSEA. The CDR3 region is CSVAGPGVGREANTQYF. The full variable domain, with the rest looked up from reference TRBV29-1 and TRBJ2-5, is SAVISQKPSRDICQRGTSLTIQCQVDSQVTMMFWYRQQPGQSLTLIATANQGSEATYESGFVIDKFPISRPNLTFSTLTVSNMSPEDSSIYLCSVAGPGVGREANTQYFGPGTRLLVL.

This CDR3 reads CASSMSGRSYEQYF. The chain links TRBV19 to TRBJ2-7. Per the germline V gene, CDR1 is LNHDA and CDR2 is SQIVND (reference sequence). The CDR3 loop spans 14 amino acids.

The chain joins TRBV10-2 to TRBJ2-7; TCRdb's D gene call, TRBD1, goes unchecked for lack of DNA. From germline, CDR1 is WSHSY and CDR2 SAAADI. This CDR3 has 13 amino acids. CDR3 in amino acids: CASQKGASYEQYF.

The CDR3 loop reads CASKGQGASNTEAFF. This chain links TRBV5-1 with TRBJ1-1; checking the TCRdb D call of TRBD1 is not possible without DNA. The germline gives CDR1 SGHRS, CDR2 YFSETQ. There are 15 residues in the CDR3.

The chain carries TRBV4-3 and TRBJ2-2; TCRdb's D call, TRBD1, is unchecked because there is no DNA. CDR3 length: 17 amino acids. Germline V gives CDR1 LGHNA, CDR2 YSLEER. This chain's CDR3 is CASSPTGLGQNTGELFF.

The V and J genes are TRBV7-9 and TRBJ1-5; TCRdb picks TRBD1, but there is no DNA to check that call. The length of the CDR3 is 15 residues. The germline CDR1 and CDR2 sequences are SEHNR and FQNEAQ (reference sequence). This CDR3 is CASSPPGPPNQPQHF.

This CDR3 is CASSPPLAGSQETQYF. The chain employs TRBV9 and TRBJ2-5; the D call from TCRdb, TRBD2, cannot be confirmed without DNA. Germline-derived CDR1 and CDR2 are SGDLS and YYNGEE. The CDR3 consists of 16 residues.

V and J are TRBV12-3 or TRBV12-4 and TRBJ1-6; there is no DNA to check the TCRdb D call of TRBD1. CDR3 length: 14 residues. CDR3 residues: CASRLGGLGSPLHF.

The gene calls are TRBV6-2 or TRBV6-3 and TRBJ2-7. The CDR3 totals 13 residues. The germline CDR1 and CDR2 sequences are MNHEY and SVGEGT. The CDR3 is CASGRSSIYEQYF.

The CDR3 spells CSAYPGLGTYNEQFF. The chain joins TRBV20-1 to TRBJ2-1; the TCRdb call, TRBD2, lacks DNA for checking. This CDR3 contains 15 residues. In germline, CDR1 is DFQATT, CDR2 SNEGSKA (reference sequence).

CDR3 protein: CASRRTGVQSYEQYF. This chain links TRBV7-2 with TRBJ2-7; checking the TCRdb D call of TRBD1 is not possible without DNA. The germline V gene has CDR1 SGHTA and CDR2 FQGNSA. The CDR3 totals 15 residues.

The chain recombines TRBV19 with TRBJ1-2. Germline V gives CDR1 LNHDA, CDR2 SQIVND (reference sequence). The CDR3 is 13 residues long. The CDR3 sequence: CASSIESAGGYTF. The full variable domain, its missing parts supplied by reference TRBV19 and TRBJ1-2, is DGGITQSPKYLFRKEGQNVTLSCEQNLNHDAMYWYRQDPGQGLRLIYYSQIVNDFQKGDIAEGYSVSREKKESFPLTVTSAQKNPTAFYLCASSIESAGGYTFGSGTRLTVV.